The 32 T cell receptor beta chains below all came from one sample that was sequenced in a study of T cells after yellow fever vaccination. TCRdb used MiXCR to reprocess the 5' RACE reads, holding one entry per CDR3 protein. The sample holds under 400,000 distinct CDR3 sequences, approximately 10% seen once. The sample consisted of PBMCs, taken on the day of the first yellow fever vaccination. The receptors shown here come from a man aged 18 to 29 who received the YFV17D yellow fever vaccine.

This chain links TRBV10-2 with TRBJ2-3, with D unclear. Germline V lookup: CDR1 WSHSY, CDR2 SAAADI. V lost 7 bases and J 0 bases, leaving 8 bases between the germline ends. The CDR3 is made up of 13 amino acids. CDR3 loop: CASNRPSTDTQYF. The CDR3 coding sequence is TGCGCCAGCAACCGACCCAGCACAGATACGCAGTATTTT.

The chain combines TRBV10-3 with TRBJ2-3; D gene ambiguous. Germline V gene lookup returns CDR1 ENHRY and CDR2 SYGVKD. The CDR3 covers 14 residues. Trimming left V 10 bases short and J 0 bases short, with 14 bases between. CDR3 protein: CATKGLSSTDTQYF. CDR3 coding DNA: TGTGCCACCAAAGGTCTCTCTAGCACAGATACGCAGTATTTT.

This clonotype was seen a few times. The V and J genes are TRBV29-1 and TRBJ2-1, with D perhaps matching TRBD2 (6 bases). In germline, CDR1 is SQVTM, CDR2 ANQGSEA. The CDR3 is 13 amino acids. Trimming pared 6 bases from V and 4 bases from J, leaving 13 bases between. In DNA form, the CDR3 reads TGCAGCGTGTTGCCGAGCGGGTACAATGAGCAGTTCTTC. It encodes CSVLPSGYNEQFF.

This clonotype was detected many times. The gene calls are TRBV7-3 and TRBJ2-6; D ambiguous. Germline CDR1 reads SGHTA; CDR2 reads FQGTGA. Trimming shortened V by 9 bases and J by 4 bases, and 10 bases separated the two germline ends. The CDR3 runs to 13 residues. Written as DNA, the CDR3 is TGTGCCAGTGCGTTGGCGGGGGCCAACGTCCTGACTTTC. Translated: CASALAGANVLTF.

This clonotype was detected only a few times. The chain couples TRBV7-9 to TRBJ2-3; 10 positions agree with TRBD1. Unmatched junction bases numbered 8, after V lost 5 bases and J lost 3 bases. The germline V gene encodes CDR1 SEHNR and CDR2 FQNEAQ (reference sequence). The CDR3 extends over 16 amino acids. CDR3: CASSGPGQGRTDTQYF. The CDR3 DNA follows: TGTGCCAGCAGCGGACCGGGACAGGGGAGGACAGATACGCAGTATTTT. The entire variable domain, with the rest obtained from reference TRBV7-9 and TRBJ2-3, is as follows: DTGVSQNPRHKITKRGQNVTFRCDPISEHNRLYWYRQTLGQGPEFLTYFQNEAQLEKSRLLSDRFSAERPKGSFSTLEIQRTEQGDSAMYLCASSGPGQGRTDTQYFGPGTRLTVL.

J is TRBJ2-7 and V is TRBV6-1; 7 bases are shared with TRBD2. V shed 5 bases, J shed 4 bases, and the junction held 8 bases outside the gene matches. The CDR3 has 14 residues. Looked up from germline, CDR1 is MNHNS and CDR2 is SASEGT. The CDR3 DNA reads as TGTGCCAGCAGTCCCCAAAGCGGGGAGTACGAGCAGTACTTC. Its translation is CASSPQSGEYEQYF.

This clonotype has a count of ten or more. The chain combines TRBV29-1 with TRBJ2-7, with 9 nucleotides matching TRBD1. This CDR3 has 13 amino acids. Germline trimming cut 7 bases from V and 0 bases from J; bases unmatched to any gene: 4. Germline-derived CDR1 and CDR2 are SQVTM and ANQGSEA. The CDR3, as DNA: TGCAGCGCCTCGACAGGGGGCTCCTACGAGCAGTACTTC. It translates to CSASTGGSYEQYF.

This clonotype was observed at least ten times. DNA for the CDR3: TGTGCCAGCAGCCCCCCGGGCAGACAAGAGACCCAGTACTTC. Its protein is CASSPPGRQETQYF. This chain joins TRBV7-2 and TRBJ2-5; D is unresolved. CDR1 is SGHTA and CDR2 is FQGNSA in the germline V gene. V was shortened by 5 bases and J by 2 bases, with 12 bases between the two germline ends. The CDR3 contains 14 residues. Combining the CDR3 with reference TRBV7-2 and TRBJ2-5 gives the whole variable domain GAGVSQSPSNKVTEKGKDVELRCDPISGHTALYWYRQSLGQGLEFLIYFQGNSAPDKSGLPSDRFSAERTGGSVSTLTIQRTQQEDSAVYLCASSPPGRQETQYFGPGTRLLVL.

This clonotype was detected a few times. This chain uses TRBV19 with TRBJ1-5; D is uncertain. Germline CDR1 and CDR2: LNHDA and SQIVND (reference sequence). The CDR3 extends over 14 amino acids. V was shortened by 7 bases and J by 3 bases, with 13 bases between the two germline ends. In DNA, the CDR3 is TGTGCCAGTACCCTGGGCCGGGACAATCAGCCCCAGCATTTT. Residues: CASTLGRDNQPQHF.

The CDR3 DNA reads as TGTGCCAGCAGCCCGGGGGACCGGGGCCAAGAGACCCAGTACTTC. Translated, it gives CASSPGDRGQETQYF. V usage is TRBV11-2 and J usage is TRBJ2-5, with D maybe TRBD2 (6 bases). Germline loops: CDR1 SGHAT, CDR2 FQNNGV. This CDR3 contains 15 residues. Trimming removed 5 bases from V and 1 base from J, with 14 bases in between.

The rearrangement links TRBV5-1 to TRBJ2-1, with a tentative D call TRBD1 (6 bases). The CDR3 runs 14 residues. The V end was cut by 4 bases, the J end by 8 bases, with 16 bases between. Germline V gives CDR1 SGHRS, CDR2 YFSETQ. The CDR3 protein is CASSAGTLGDEQFF. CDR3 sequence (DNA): TGCGCCAGCAGCGCCGGGACACTTGGCGATGAGCAGTTCTTC.

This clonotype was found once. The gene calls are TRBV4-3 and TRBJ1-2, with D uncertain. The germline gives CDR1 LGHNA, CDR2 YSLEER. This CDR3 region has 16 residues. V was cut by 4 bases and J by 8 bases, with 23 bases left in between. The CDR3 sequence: CASSPTPGKSKDGYTF. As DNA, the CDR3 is TGCGCCAGCAGCCCGACCCCGGGGAAGTCGAAGGACGGCTACACCTTC.

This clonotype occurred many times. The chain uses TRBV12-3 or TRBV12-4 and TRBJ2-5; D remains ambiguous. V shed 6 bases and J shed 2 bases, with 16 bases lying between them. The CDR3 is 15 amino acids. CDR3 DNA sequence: TGTGCCAGCAGCAACTGGGGTGGTTGGCAAGAGACCCAGTACTTC. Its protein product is CASSNWGGWQETQYF.

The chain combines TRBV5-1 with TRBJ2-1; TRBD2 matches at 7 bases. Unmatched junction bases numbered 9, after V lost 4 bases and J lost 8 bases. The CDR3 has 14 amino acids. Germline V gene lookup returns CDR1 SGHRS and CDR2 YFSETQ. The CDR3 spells CASSGGEIMDEQFF. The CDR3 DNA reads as TGCGCCAGCAGCGGGGGGGAGATTATGGATGAGCAGTTCTTC.

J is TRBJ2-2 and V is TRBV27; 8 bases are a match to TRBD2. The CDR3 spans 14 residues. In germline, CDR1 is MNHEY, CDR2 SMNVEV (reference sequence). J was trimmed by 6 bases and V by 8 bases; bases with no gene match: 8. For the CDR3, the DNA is TGTGCCAGCTTCCGGGGGGGCCCGGCCGGGGAGCTGTTTTTT. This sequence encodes CASFRGGPAGELFF.

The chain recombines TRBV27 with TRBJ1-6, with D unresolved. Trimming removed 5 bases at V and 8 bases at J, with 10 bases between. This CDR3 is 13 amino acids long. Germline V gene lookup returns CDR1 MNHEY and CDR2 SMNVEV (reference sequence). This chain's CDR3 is CASSHRAYSPLHF. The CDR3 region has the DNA TGTGCCAGCAGTCACCGGGCATATTCACCCCTCCACTTT.

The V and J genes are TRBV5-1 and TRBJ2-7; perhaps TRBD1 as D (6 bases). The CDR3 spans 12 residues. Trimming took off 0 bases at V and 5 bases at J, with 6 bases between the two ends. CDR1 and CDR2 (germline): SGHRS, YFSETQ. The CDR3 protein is CASSLEGDEQYF. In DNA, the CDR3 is TGCGCCAGCAGCTTGGAGGGGGACGAGCAGTACTTC.

The CDR3, as DNA: TGTGCCAGCAGCCCCGGAGGGGGTACCCACGAGCAGTACGTC. This translates into CASSPGGGTHEQYV. The chain links TRBV28 to TRBJ2-7; D is perhaps TRBD1 or TRBD2 (6 bases each). Trimming stripped 6 bases from V and 5 bases from J, with 17 bases between. Germline lookup yields CDR1 MDHEN and CDR2 SYDVKM. This CDR3 region has 14 residues.

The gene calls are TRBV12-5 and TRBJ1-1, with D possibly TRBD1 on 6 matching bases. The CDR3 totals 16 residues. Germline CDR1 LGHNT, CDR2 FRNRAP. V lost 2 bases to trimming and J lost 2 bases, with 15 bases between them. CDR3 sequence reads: CASGLRAGDLNTEAFF. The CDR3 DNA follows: TGTGCTAGTGGTTTGCGGGCAGGGGACCTAAACACTGAAGCTTTCTTT.

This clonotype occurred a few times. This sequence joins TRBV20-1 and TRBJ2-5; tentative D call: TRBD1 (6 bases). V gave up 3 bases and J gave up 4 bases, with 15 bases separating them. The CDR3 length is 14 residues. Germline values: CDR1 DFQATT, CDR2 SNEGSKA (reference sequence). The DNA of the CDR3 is TGCAGTGCTAGGGCCCCGTGGGGGCGAGAGACCCAGTACTTC. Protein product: CSARAPWGRETQYF.

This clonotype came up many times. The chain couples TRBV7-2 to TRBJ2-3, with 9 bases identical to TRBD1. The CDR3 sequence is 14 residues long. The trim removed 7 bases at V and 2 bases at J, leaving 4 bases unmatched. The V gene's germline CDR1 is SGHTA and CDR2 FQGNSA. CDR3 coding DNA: TGTGCCAGCACCAGGGACAGGGCCACAGATACGCAGTATTTT. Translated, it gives CASTRDRATDTQYF.

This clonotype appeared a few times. CDR3 protein: CASSFLRSSETQYF. DNA of the CDR3: TGTGCCAGCAGCTTTCTTCGGTCTTCGGAGACCCAGTACTTC. The J gene is TRBJ2-5, the V gene TRBV7-8, with D unresolved. Trimming cost V 3 bases and J 5 bases, with 13 bases left between them. The CDR3 consists of 14 residues. In germline, CDR1 is SGHVS, CDR2 FQNEAQ.

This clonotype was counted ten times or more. CDR3 sequence: CASSPGQGYTGELFF. DNA of the CDR3: TGCGCCAGCAGCCCAGGACAGGGATACACCGGGGAGCTGTTTTTT. The chain couples TRBV5-1 to TRBJ2-2, with 8 nucleotides matching TRBD1. CDR3 length: 15 residues. Trimming took 4 bases from V and 3 from J; bases not matched to a gene: 5. Germline V gene lookup returns CDR1 SGHRS and CDR2 YFSETQ.

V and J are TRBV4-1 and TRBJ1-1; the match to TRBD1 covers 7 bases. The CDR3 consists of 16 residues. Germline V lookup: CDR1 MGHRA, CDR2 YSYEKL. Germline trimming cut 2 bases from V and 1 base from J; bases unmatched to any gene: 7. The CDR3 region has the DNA TGCGCCAGCAGCCAATACAGGGGCGCCGAGAACACTGAAGCTTTCTTT. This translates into CASSQYRGAENTEAFF.

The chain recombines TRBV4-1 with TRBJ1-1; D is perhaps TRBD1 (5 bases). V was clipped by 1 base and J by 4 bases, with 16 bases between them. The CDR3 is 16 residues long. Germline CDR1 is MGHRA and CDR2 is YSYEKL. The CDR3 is CASSQGGGRDFTEAFF. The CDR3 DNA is TGCGCCAGCAGCCAAGGGGGGGGACGGGATTTCACTGAAGCTTTCTTT.

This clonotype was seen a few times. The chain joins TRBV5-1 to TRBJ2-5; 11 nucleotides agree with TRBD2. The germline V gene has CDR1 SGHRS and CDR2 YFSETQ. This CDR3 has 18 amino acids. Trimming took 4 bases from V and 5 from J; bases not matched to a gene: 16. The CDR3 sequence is CASSLLTSGGPIEETQYF. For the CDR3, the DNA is TGCGCCAGCAGCCTCTTAACTAGCGGGGGTCCGATCGAGGAGACCCAGTACTTC.

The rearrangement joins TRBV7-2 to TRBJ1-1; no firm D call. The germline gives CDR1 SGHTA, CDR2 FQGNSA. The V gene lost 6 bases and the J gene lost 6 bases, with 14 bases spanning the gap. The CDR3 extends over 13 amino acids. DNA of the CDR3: TGTGCCAGCAGTGATACAAGGACTTCTGAAGCTTTCTTT. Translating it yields CASSDTRTSEAFF.

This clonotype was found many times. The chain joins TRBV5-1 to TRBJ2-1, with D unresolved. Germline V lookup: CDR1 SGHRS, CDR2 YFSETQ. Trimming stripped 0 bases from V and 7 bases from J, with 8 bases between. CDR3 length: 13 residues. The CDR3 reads CASSLGWQNEQFF. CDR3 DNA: TGCGCCAGCAGCTTGGGGTGGCAGAATGAGCAGTTCTTC.

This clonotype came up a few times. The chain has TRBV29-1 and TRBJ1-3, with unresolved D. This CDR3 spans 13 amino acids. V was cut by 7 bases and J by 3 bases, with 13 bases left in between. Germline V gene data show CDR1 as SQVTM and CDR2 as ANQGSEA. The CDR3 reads CSGSKGVGNTIYF. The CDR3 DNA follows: TGCAGCGGATCTAAGGGCGTTGGAAACACCATATATTTT. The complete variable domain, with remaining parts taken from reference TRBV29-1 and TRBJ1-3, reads SAVISQKPSRDICQRGTSLTIQCQVDSQVTMMFWYRQQPGQSLTLIATANQGSEATYESGFVIDKFPISRPNLTFSTLTVSNMSPEDSSIYLCSGSKGVGNTIYFGEGSWLTVV.

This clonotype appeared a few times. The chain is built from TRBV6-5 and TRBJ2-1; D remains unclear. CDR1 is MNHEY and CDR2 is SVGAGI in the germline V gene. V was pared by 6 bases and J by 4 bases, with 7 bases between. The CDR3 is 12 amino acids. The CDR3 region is CASRRQYNEQFF. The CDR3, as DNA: TGTGCCAGCAGGCGCCAATACAATGAGCAGTTCTTC.

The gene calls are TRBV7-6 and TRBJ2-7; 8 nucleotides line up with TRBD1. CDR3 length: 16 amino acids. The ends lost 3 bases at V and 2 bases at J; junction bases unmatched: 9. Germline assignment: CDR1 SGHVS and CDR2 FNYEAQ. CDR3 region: CASSFHGQGVTYEQYF. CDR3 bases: TGTGCCAGCAGCTTTCACGGACAGGGCGTTACCTACGAGCAGTACTTC.

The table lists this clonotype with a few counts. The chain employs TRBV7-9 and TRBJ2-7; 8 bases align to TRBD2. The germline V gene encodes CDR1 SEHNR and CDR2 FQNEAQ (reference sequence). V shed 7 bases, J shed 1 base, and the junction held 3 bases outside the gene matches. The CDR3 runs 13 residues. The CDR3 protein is CASIQRGSYEQYF. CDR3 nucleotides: TGTGCCAGCATCCAGCGGGGGTCCTACGAGCAGTACTTC.